The 5 T cell receptor beta chains reported below all come from one sample, sequenced in a study of blood T cell repertoires in COVID-19. The assay was immunoSEQ multiplex PCR, and TCRdb's table has in-frame clones only and misses some. This sample yields tens of thousands of clones, of which over 75% are seen a single time; 7.5% to 10% belongs to the top ten. The source material was peripheral blood. These receptors came from a woman in her 70s with acute or convalescent COVID-19.

The V gene is TRBV28, the J gene TRBJ2-5, with D unclear. The CDR3 is made up of 14 amino acids. In germline, CDR1 is MDHEN, CDR2 SYDVKM. Trimming took off 4 bases at V and 0 bases at J, with 9 bases between the two ends. CDR3 in DNA: TGTGCCAGCAGTTCCGTCTTATACCAAGAGACCCAGTACTTC. This gives the protein CASSSVLYQETQYF. The variable domain in full, with the rest retrieved from reference TRBV28 and TRBJ2-5, is DVKVTQSSRYLVKRTGEKVFLECVQDMDHENMFWYRQDPGLGLRLIYFSYDVKMKEKGDIPEGYSVSREKKERFSLILESASTNQTSMYLCASSSVLYQETQYFGPGTRLLVL.

The rearrangement links TRBV30 to TRBJ2-4; 7 positions match TRBD1. Trimming cost V 0 bases and J 8 bases; bases outside gene matches: 4. CDR1 is GTSNPN, CDR2 SVGIG, per germline (reference sequence). The CDR3 extends over 13 amino acids. CDR3 sequence reads: CAWSVAGGHIQYF. CDR3 nucleotide sequence: TGTGCCTGGAGTGTTGCAGGGGGACACATTCAGTACTTC.

The V call is TRBV18, the J call TRBJ2-7; 7 nucleotides line up with TRBD1. V gave up 6 bases and J gave up 7 bases; unmatched junction bases: 9. The germline CDR1 and CDR2 sequences are KGHSH and LQKENI. This CDR3 contains 13 residues. The chain's CDR3 is CASSLGTVGEQYV. The CDR3 region has the DNA TGTGCCAGCTCCCTGGGGACAGTTGGGGAGCAGTACGTC.

CDR3 sequence reads: CASATTRQNTEAFF. The CDR3 DNA reads TGTGCCAGTGCCACCACTAGGCAGAACACTGAAGCTTTCTTT. This chain links TRBV19 with TRBJ1-1; D is unclear. CDR1 LNHDA and CDR2 SQIVND come from the germline V gene (reference sequence). The CDR3 runs 14 residues. The ends were cut back, 8 bases at V and 1 base at J, with 14 bases in the middle.

The genes are TRBV7-3 and TRBJ2-3, with 7 positions matching TRBD2. Trimming removed 1 base from V and 3 bases from J; junction bases left unmatched: 4. Germline-derived CDR1 and CDR2 are SGHTA and FQGTGA. The CDR3 sequence is 15 residues long. CDR3 in amino acids: CASSLIVGGTDTQYF. CDR3 DNA sequence: TGTGCCAGCAGCTTAATCGTGGGGGGGACAGATACGCAGTATTTT.